This is a list of T cell receptor beta chains from one sample in a study of read filtering for tumor transcriptome and immune sequencing. Each CDR3 protein is one row after TCRdb ran MiXCR on the reads. Found here are 50,000 or so distinct CDR3 sequences, roughly 12% of them singletons; the top ten hold just over 14%. The sequencing input was a population of CD138-negative cells sorted from bone marrow. These receptor sequences come from a donor over 35 with multiple myeloma. Both conserved end residues are part of each CDR3. Fields, in order: V gene, J gene, clone size, D gene, CDR3 protein, CDR3 DNA. A D gene is named only where the DNA matches it firmly. Clone sizes are given selectively: once, few, many, or a class where the clone is expanded.

TRBV29-1	TRBJ2-1	.	.	CSVGTDTSYNEQFF	TGCAGCGTTGGGACAGACACATCCTACAATGAGCAGTTCTTC
TRBV21-1	TRBJ1-1	many	.	CASERKNTEAFF	TGTGCCAGCGAGAGGAAGAACACTGAAGCTTTCTTT
TRBV20-1	TRBJ2-3	.	TRBD1	CSGETGAGPDTQYF	TGCAGTGGCGAGACAGGGGCGGGCCCAGATACGCAGTATTTT
TRBV28	TRBJ2-1	once	.	CASSRIDPLNNEQIF	TGTGCTAGCAGTAGGATTGACCCCCTAAACAATGAGCAGATCTTC
TRBV7-8	TRBJ2-1	many	TRBD1	CASSGTGQAYNNEQFF	TGTGCCAGCAGCGGAACGGGACAGGCTTACAACAATGAGCAGTTCTTC
TRBV4-1	TRBJ2-3	once	TRBD1	CASSLQGASTDTQYF	TGCGCCAGCAGCCTACAGGGGGCGAGCACAGATACGCAGTATTTT
TRBV4-2	TRBJ2-3	many	TRBD2	CASSPRRMRGGYTDTQYF	TGTGCCAGCAGCCCCCGACGGATGCGCGGGGGGTACACAGATACGCAGTATTTT
TRBV10-3	TRBJ2-2	many	.	CAISVEWAGELFF	TGTGCCATCAGTGTAGAGTGGGCCGGGGAGCTGTTTTTT
TRBV5-1	TRBJ2-3	many	.	CASSAGQTTDTQYF	TGCGCCAGCAGCGCTGGACAGACCACAGATACGCAGTATTTT
TRBV2	TRBJ2-7	many	TRBD1	CASRELPRTGTYEQYF	TGTGCCAGCAGGGAACTTCCGCGGACAGGAACCTACGAGCAGTACTTC
TRBV6-6	TRBJ1-1	many	.	CASISGTRNTEAFF	TGTGCCAGCATCTCCGGGACACGGAACACTGAAGCTTTCTTT
TRBV28	TRBJ2-1	many	.	CASSLSSRGYNEQFF	TGTGCCAGCAGTTTAAGCAGCCGAGGATACAATGAGCAGTTCTTC
TRBV29-1	TRBJ1-6	.	.	CSVDATEAYF	TGCAGCGTGGATGCCACTGAAGCTTACTTT
TRBV7-8	TRBJ2-3	many	TRBD2	CASSLGTSGNGDTQYF	TGTGCCAGCAGCTTAGGGACTAGCGGGAATGGAGATACGCAGTATTTT
TRBV24-1	TRBJ2-3	many	.	CATSELDTQYF	TGTGCCACCAGTGAGTTAGATACGCAGTATTTT
TRBV20-1	TRBJ1-1	many	.	CSARDGRGGEAFF	TGCAGTGCTAGAGATGGGAGGGGGGGTGAAGCTTTCTTT
TRBV20-1	TRBJ2-7	many	TRBD2	CSAQTSGHPYEQYF	TGCAGTGCGCAAACTAGCGGCCACCCCTACGAGCAGTACTTC
TRBV28	TRBJ2-5	many	TRBD1	CASSPTGTALETQYF	TGTGCCAGCAGTCCTACTGGGACAGCCTTAGAGACCCAGTACTTC
TRBV24-1	TRBJ2-2	few	.	CATSDLSRNTGELFF	TGTGCCACCAGTGATTTGAGCAGGAACACCGGGGAGCTGTTTTTT
TRBV11-2	TRBJ2-2	many	TRBD1	CASRDPGQGNTGELFF	TGTGCCAGCAGGGATCCGGGACAGGGGAACACCGGGGAGCTGTTTTTT
TRBV12-3/TRBV12-4	TRBJ2-1	many	.	CASRLNADEQFF	TGTGCCAGCAGACTAAACGCGGATGAGCAGTTCTTC
TRBV11-2	TRBJ2-1	.	.	CASSLIILADNGQFF	TGTGCCAGCAGCTTAATTATCCTAGCAGACAATGGGCAGTTCTTC
TRBV20-1	TRBJ2-1	many	TRBD2	CSARAETSGRSEQFF	TGCAGTGCTAGAGCCGAGACTAGCGGGCGGTCTGAGCAGTTCTTC
TRBV7-2	TRBJ2-3	many	TRBD1	CASSLLGQGGTDTQYF	TGTGCCAGCAGCTTATTGGGACAGGGAGGCACAGATACGCAGTATTTT
TRBV4-3	TRBJ2-2	many	.	CASSQPLGRIANTGELFF	TGCGCCAGCAGCCAGCCCCTTGGAAGAATCGCGAACACCGGGGAGCTGTTTTTT
TRBV20-1	TRBJ2-4	many	TRBD1	CSARDGQGANIQYF	TGCAGTGCTAGAGATGGACAGGGGGCGAACATTCAGTACTTC
TRBV7-8	TRBJ2-5	many	TRBD2	CAAGGGETQYF	TGTGCCGCGGGGGGCGGAGAGACCCAGTACTTC
TRBV20-1	TRBJ2-5	many	.	CSARAYMPMETQYF	TGCAGTGCTAGAGCCTACATGCCGATGGAGACCCAGTACTTC
TRBV28	TRBJ2-1	many	.	CASSPLAYSSYNEQFF	TGTGCCAGCAGCCCTCTAGCGTATAGCTCCTACAATGAGCAGTTCTTC
TRBV19	TRBJ2-7	many	.	CASKGISSYEQYF	TGTGCCAGTAAGGGGATAAGCTCCTACGAGCAGTACTTC
TRBV10-3	TRBJ2-2	many	TRBD2	CAISEAGEVNTGELFF	TGTGCCATCAGTGAAGCGGGAGAGGTGAACACCGGGGAGCTGTTTTTT
TRBV29-1	TRBJ2-5	many	.	CSVEHDQETQYF	TGCAGCGTTGAACATGACCAAGAGACCCAGTACTTC
TRBV20-1	TRBJ2-7	many	TRBD1	CSVLAQGVSYEQYF	TGCAGTGTTTTAGCACAGGGGGTTTCCTACGAGCAGTACTTC
TRBV4-1	TRBJ2-2	many	.	CASSQAGVQGTGELFF	TGCGCCAGCAGCCAAGCTGGGGTCCAGGGCACCGGGGAGCTGTTTTTT
TRBV7-2	TRBJ2-3	many	.	CVSSLGFTDTQYF	TGTGTCAGCAGCTTAGGTTTCACAGATACGCAGTATTTT
TRBV12-3/TRBV12-4	TRBJ2-7	many	TRBD2	CASSLAGDGYEQYF	TGTGCCAGCAGTTTGGCGGGAGACGGGTACGAGCAGTACTTC
TRBV6-1	TRBJ2-3	many	.	CASGQPSTDTQYF	TGTGCCAGTGGACAGCCTAGCACAGATACGCAGTATTTT
TRBV6-2/TRBV6-3	TRBJ2-1	medium-sized	.	CASSYWGGKGDNEQFF	TGTGCCAGCAGTTACTGGGGTGGGAAAGGAGACAATGAGCAGTTCTTC
TRBV30	TRBJ2-1	many	TRBD2	CAWRSWTSGIYNEQFF	TGTGCCTGGAGATCCTGGACTAGCGGAATTTACAATGAGCAGTTCTTC
TRBV7-2	TRBJ1-6	many	.	CASSNSLTPLHF	TGTGCCAGCAGTAACAGCCTCACACCCCTCCACTTT
TRBV20-1	TRBJ1-5	.	.	CSASNAKARNRPQHF	TGCAGTGCTAGCAACGCCAAGGCCCGCAATCGGCCCCAGCATTTT
TRBV29-1	TRBJ2-2	many	.	CSVAGTRGTPLNTGELFF	TGCAGCGTTGCGGGAACTAGGGGCACTCCGCTGAACACCGGGGAGCTGTTTTTT